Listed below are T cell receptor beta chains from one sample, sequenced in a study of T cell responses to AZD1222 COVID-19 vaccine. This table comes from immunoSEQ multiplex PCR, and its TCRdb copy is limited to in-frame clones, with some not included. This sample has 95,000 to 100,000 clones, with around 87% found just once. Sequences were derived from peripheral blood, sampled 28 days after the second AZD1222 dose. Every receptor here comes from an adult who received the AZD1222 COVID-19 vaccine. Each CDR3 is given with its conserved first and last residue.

CDR3 protein: CASSIGLVSTDTQYF; CDR3 length: 15; V gene: TRBV19; J gene: TRBJ2-3
CDR3 protein: CAWKGTDYGYTF; CDR3 length: 12; V gene: TRBV30; J gene: TRBJ1-2
CDR3 protein: CASSVQWRGMGRETQYF; CDR3 length: 17; V gene: TRBV25-1; J gene: TRBJ2-5
CDR3 protein: CASSGRQDLSNYGYTF; CDR3 length: 16; V gene: TRBV2; J gene: TRBJ1-2
CDR3 protein: CSASRFGQGVEEQYF; CDR3 length: 15; V gene: TRBV20-1; J gene: TRBJ2-7
CDR3 protein: CASSSQAPRGTEAFF; CDR3 length: 15; V gene: TRBV28; J gene: TRBJ1-1
CDR3 protein: CASSSTGEVQETQYF; CDR3 length: 15; V gene: TRBV28; J gene: TRBJ2-5
CDR3 protein: CASSRDRGNSPLHF; CDR3 length: 14; V gene: TRBV6-4; J gene: TRBJ1-6
CDR3 protein: CASSQGHWGEKLFF; CDR3 length: 14; V gene: TRBV4-3; J gene: TRBJ1-4
CDR3 protein: CASSLGPSGAEQFF; CDR3 length: 14; V gene: TRBV7-6; J gene: TRBJ2-1
CDR3 protein: CATREFGGNRGEQYF; CDR3 length: 15; V gene: TRBV10-3; J gene: TRBJ2-7
CDR3 protein: CASSQPHPNTEAFF; CDR3 length: 14; V gene: TRBV3-1/TRBV3-2; J gene: TRBJ1-1
CDR3 protein: CASSPKRTGNTIYF; CDR3 length: 14; V gene: TRBV7-9; J gene: TRBJ1-3
CDR3 protein: CASSSLAGRYNEQFF; CDR3 length: 15; V gene: TRBV7-9; J gene: TRBJ2-1
CDR3 protein: CASRPAWERAYEQYF; CDR3 length: 15; V gene: TRBV5-1; J gene: TRBJ2-7